The sequence of this T cell receptor beta chain was determined in a study of blood T cell repertoires in COVID-19 (dated by TCRdb to about 2020). Notes on the research overall: Samples covering the acute and convalescent phases of COVID-19 were provided by collaborators in the United States, Italy and Spain. The prospective study material was composed of cDNA or gDNA derived from T cells, B-cell-depleted T cells, or PBMCs. Deeply sampled blood TCRbeta repertoires from subjects exposed to, actively infected with, or recovered from COVID-19 were included in the dataset. Samples were obtained from the ongoing ImmuneRACE study (first 160 participants) and from about 1,300 subjects provided by 6 global collaborators. Where HLA class I and class II types were available, the types were taken from metadata supplied by the sample provider, not from assay-based typing. Nearly every sample came with metadata listing a de-identified subject ID, COVID-19 status, age in years and sex. The repertoires were released in a freely available public database intended as a resource for research on the immune response to SARS-CoV-2. Paper-wide results and their limitations: The quantity of clinical and demographic metadata differed by source and by participant and was supplied without curation.

TCRbeta CDR3 regions were amplified from genomic DNA by means of the immunoSEQ Assay, a bias-controlled multiplex PCR. The original pipeline was this. The number of nucleated cells in each sample was estimated from the amplification of reference gene primers within the assay. Sequence reads were collapsed and filtered to measure the absolute abundance of every unique TCRbeta CDR3 rearrangement. For each sample, productive Simpson clonality was calculated as the square root of Simpson's diversity index over productive rearrangements. TCRdb mirrors the immuneACCESS table, restricted to in-frame sequences. Some clones are absent from its copies; in checked studies, under half trace to an unresolved V gene, and the reason for the others is unknown. That table gives V, J and clone size, and the DNA gave D and trimming. This sample has approximately 200,000 clones in its table, and about 91% of those were observed once. In total, the top ten clones hold approximately 10% of the sample.

In the prospective study, participants were roughly 18 to 90 years old, resided in 20 to 30 geographic areas of the United States, and were enrolled through a virtual design. In the prospective study, cohorts were assigned on the basis of participant-reported clinical history obtained from a screening survey and a study questionnaire. In the prospective study, mobile phlebotomists collected whole blood, serum and a nasopharyngeal or oropharyngeal swab from each participant. Prospective study participants could optionally give additional blood draws and questionnaires over a roughly two-month period. Before DNA extraction, blood samples from the prospective study were shipped at room temperature or frozen. CDR1 and CDR2, per the germline V gene (reference sequence), are SGHAT and FQDESV. From the cysteine up to the phenylalanine, the CDR3 has a length of 15 residues. The kept DNA is CDR3 alone, 45 bases in frame from the first base. V drops 1 base and J drops 11 bases, leaving 20 bases in between.

Notes on this clone: Its specific antigen is unknown. Base qualities were left out, and no much larger clone turns up one base away.

What was sequenced was PBMCs or T cells enriched from blood (not recorded which). This receptor was taken from a man aged 18-30 years with acute COVID-19. This chain joins TRBV11-1 to TRBJ1-1; no confident D gene assignment can be made. Here is the DNA: TGTGCCAGCAGCTTAGGGTCTGGTCCTAGGATGGCGGCTTTCTTT. Its amino acids are CASSLGSGPRMAAFF.